The 28 T cell receptor beta chains listed next were all sequenced from one sample in a study of OX40 agonist ivuxolimab in advanced cancers. The library was generated by the immunoSEQ multiplex PCR assay. In TCRdb, the immuneACCESS table is reduced to in-frame sequences with V and J assigned. These tables do not hold every clone; where another copy was compared, an unresolved V gene accounts for under half, and the others remain unexplained. Counted in this sample were 60,000 to 65,000 clones; under 90% of them appeared once. Approximately 2% of the sample belongs to the ten largest clones. Sequencing used CD4+ or CD8+ T cells sorted from blood, obtained in a trial of the OX40 agonist ivuxolimab. The receptors were sampled from an adult with an advanced solid tumor such as melanoma, head and neck, liver or kidney cancer.

V usage is TRBV6-1 and J usage is TRBJ2-2; 13 bases are a match to TRBD2. The CDR3 sequence is 18 residues long. Germline V gene lookup returns CDR1 MNHNS and CDR2 SASEGT. The V segment lost 2 bases and the J segment 4 bases; nucleotides outside the gene matches: 7. DNA for the CDR3: TGTGCCAGCAGTGAAATACCGGGACTAGCGGGATTCACCGGGGAGCTGTTTTTT. Translating it yields CASSEIPGLAGFTGELFF.

The chain uses TRBV7-3 and TRBJ1-1; D is unclear. V was clipped by 3 bases and J by 5 bases, with 10 bases between them. Germline V gene data show CDR1 as SGHTA and CDR2 as FQGTGA. The CDR3 has 13 residues. The CDR3 DNA follows: TGTGCCAGCAGCTTTTCTCCGGGAACTGAAGCTTTCTTT. This encodes CASSFSPGTEAFF.

V is TRBV11-2 and J is TRBJ1-2, with a possible D match to TRBD1 (6 bases). The ends were cut back, 5 bases at V and 4 bases at J, with 11 bases in the middle. The CDR3 loop spans 13 amino acids. Germline V gene data show CDR1 as SGHAT and CDR2 as FQNNGV. This CDR3 reads CASSRQVGYGYTF. Here the CDR3 DNA reads TGTGCCAGCAGCCGACAGGTCGGCTATGGCTACACCTTC.

V gene TRBV29-1 combines with J gene TRBJ1-1; D not certain. Germline lookup yields CDR1 SQVTM and CDR2 ANQGSEA. The CDR3 totals 15 residues. V was pared by 7 bases and J by 3 bases, with 21 bases between. This chain's CDR3 is CSAREAGVPDTEAFF. The CDR3 nucleotides are TGCAGCGCCAGAGAGGCCGGGGTTCCGGACACTGAAGCTTTCTTT.

Only one count was recorded for this clone. J is TRBJ2-7 and V is TRBV21-1; the DNA was not compared with TRBD2, the D call given in the table. TRBV21-1 represents a pseudogene. The CDR3 contains 16 residues. CDR3 coding DNA: TGTGCCAGCAGCAAAGTTGACTTGCAGAGCTCCTACGAGCAGTACTTC. Its translation is CASSKVDLQSSYEQYF.

The chain recombines TRBV28 with TRBJ2-3; D is possibly TRBD1 or TRBD2 (5 bases each). The CDR3 sequence is 14 residues long. Per the germline V gene, CDR1 is MDHEN and CDR2 is SYDVKM. Trimming pared 4 bases from V and 0 bases from J, leaving 8 bases between. The CDR3: CASSSGGSTDTQYF. The CDR3 DNA reads TGTGCCAGCAGTTCTGGGGGAAGCACAGATACGCAGTATTTT. Complete variable domain (other parts from reference TRBV28 and TRBJ2-3): DVKVTQSSRYLVKRTGEKVFLECVQDMDHENMFWYRQDPGLGLRLIYFSYDVKMKEKGDIPEGYSVSREKKERFSLILESASTNQTSMYLCASSSGGSTDTQYFGPGTRLTVL.

The J gene is TRBJ2-7, the V gene TRBV15; D is perhaps TRBD2 (5 bases). This CDR3 is built from 14 residues. Trimming shortened V by 0 bases and J by 2 bases, and 8 bases separated the two germline ends. The germline gives CDR1 LNHNV, CDR2 YYDKDF (reference sequence). The CDR3 region has the DNA TGTGCCACCAGCAGAGATCCGGGAACCTACGAGCAGTACTTC. Its protein product is CATSRDPGTYEQYF.

The rearrangement links TRBV5-4 to TRBJ2-1; 8 bases are a match to TRBD2. The CDR3 sequence is 17 residues long. The germline gives CDR1 SGHNT, CDR2 YYREEE (reference sequence). V shed 0 bases, J shed 6 bases, and the junction held 11 bases outside the gene matches. Written as DNA, the CDR3 is TGTGCCAGCAGCTTGGCCCTAATGGACGGGAGGGGCAATGAGCAGTTCTTC. It codes for CASSLALMDGRGNEQFF. Variable domain in full (rest from reference TRBV5-4 and TRBJ2-1): ETGVTQSPTHLIKTRGQQVTLRCSSQSGHNTVSWYQQALGQGPQFIFQYYREEENGRGNFPPRFSGLQFPNYSSELNVNALELDDSALYLCASSLALMDGRGNEQFFGPGTRLTVL.

To note about this clone: This sample also contains other DNA sequences that code for the same CDR3. The chain uses TRBV5-1 and TRBJ2-3; TRBD2 is a possible D gene (6 bases). Looked up from germline, CDR1 is SGHRS and CDR2 is YFSETQ. This CDR3 is built from 16 residues. Between the trimmed V and J ends, which lost 1 base and 0 bases, there was a span of 12 bases. The CDR3 nucleotides read TGCGCCAGCAGCTTGAATGGGAGGACTAGCACAGATACGCAGTATTTT. Amino acid sequence: CASSLNGRTSTDTQYF.

The chain has TRBV6-6 and TRBJ2-7; 9 bases fit TRBD1. CDR3 length: 14 amino acids. Germline V gives CDR1 MNHNY, CDR2 SVGAGI (reference sequence). With 5 bases clipped from V and 1 base from J, the junction kept 3 bases outside the gene matches. CDR3 coding DNA: TGTGCCAGCAGTCGCGGGACAGGGTCCTACGAGCAGTACTTC. Translation gives CASSRGTGSYEQYF.

The CDR3 sequence is CAISGPPGGRVKRPLHF. CDR3 sequence (DNA): TGTGCCATCAGCGGACCGCCTGGGGGAAGGGTCAAGAGGCCCCTCCACTTT. V is TRBV10-3 and J is TRBJ1-6; the D gene is possibly TRBD1 (5 bases). The CDR3 has 17 amino acids. Germline-derived CDR1 and CDR2 are ENHRY and SYGVKD. Trimming left V 6 bases short and J 13 bases short, with 28 bases between.

DNA of the CDR3: TGTGCCAGCAGCTTGTGGAACGGGGAGCTGTTTTTT. Translated, it gives CASSLWNGELFF. The chain joins TRBV5-4 to TRBJ2-2; D unresolved. V was cut by 1 base and J by 7 bases, with 5 bases left in between. Germline V gene data show CDR1 as SGHNT and CDR2 as YYREEE (reference sequence). The CDR3 sequence is 12 residues long.

This chain joins TRBV6-5 and TRBJ1-2; tentative D call: TRBD1 (6 bases). The germline CDR1 and CDR2 sequences are MNHEY and SVGAGI. Deletions cut 4 bases from V and 1 base from J, with 13 bases between. The CDR3 runs to 15 residues. The CDR3 coding sequence is TGTGCCAGCAGTTTCAGGACAGCCGATAACTATGGCTACACCTTC. It encodes CASSFRTADNYGYTF.

The rearrangement joins TRBV27 to TRBJ1-5, with 8 bases matching TRBD1. V was pared by 6 bases and J by 0 bases, with 7 bases of the junction left unmatched. This CDR3 comprises 16 residues. Germline loops: CDR1 MNHEY, CDR2 SMNVEV (reference sequence). CDR3 protein: CASRDRAVYSNQPQHF. For the CDR3, the DNA is TGTGCCAGCAGGGACAGGGCGGTGTATAGCAATCAGCCCCAGCATTTT.

The chain couples TRBV28 to TRBJ2-6; 9 positions match TRBD2. The CDR3 is 17 amino acids. Losses at the gene ends were 6 bases for V and 0 bases for J; bases not matched to a gene: 6. Germline-derived CDR1 and CDR2 are MDHEN and SYDVKM. The CDR3 sequence: CASRKLAGFSGANVLTF. The CDR3 DNA is TGTGCCAGCAGAAAACTAGCGGGTTTCTCTGGGGCCAACGTCCTGACTTTC. Drawing the rest from reference TRBV28 and TRBJ2-6, the complete variable domain is DVKVTQSSRYLVKRTGEKVFLECVQDMDHENMFWYRQDPGLGLRLIYFSYDVKMKEKGDIPEGYSVSREKKERFSLILESASTNQTSMYLCASRKLAGFSGANVLTFGAGSRLTVL.

The J gene is TRBJ2-2, the V gene TRBV9; possibly TRBD1 for D (5 bases). V lost 4 bases, J lost 7 bases, and 17 bases lay in between. This CDR3 spans 15 amino acids. Per germline, CDR1 SGDLS and CDR2 YYNGEE. The CDR3 DNA sequence: TGTGCCAGCAGCCCTTTGTTAGGGGAAGTCGGGGAGCTGTTTTTT. This codes for CASSPLLGEVGELFF. Using reference TRBV9 and TRBJ2-2 for the parts outside the CDR3, the full variable domain is DSGVTQTPKHLITATGQRVTLRCSPRSGDLSVYWYQQSLDQGLQFLIQYYNGEERAKGNILERFSAQQFPDLHSELNLSSLELGDSALYFCASSPLLGEVGELFFGEGSRLTVL.

The chain carries TRBV19 and TRBJ2-5; possibly TRBD1 or TRBD2 for D (6 bases each). The CDR3 sequence is 14 residues long. Trimming took 3 bases from V and 2 from J, leaving 10 bases between them. Germline loops: CDR1 LNHDA, CDR2 SQIVND (reference sequence). CDR3 sequence reads: CASSIGGRQETQYF. The CDR3 DNA reads TGTGCCAGTAGTATCGGGGGCCGTCAAGAGACCCAGTACTTC.

The rearrangement uses TRBV7-6 and TRBJ2-1, with a possible D match to TRBD2 (5 bases). The germline V gene has CDR1 SGHVS and CDR2 FNYEAQ. V was trimmed by 4 bases and J by 4 bases, leaving 20 bases between them. This CDR3 contains 17 residues. CDR3 DNA sequence: TGTGCCAGCAGCTCCTTACCGGACGGGCCGGGGTACAATGAGCAGTTCTTC. It yields the protein CASSSLPDGPGYNEQFF.

The chain combines TRBV19 with TRBJ1-5; perhaps TRBD1 as D (5 bases). The V end was cut by 7 bases, the J end by 5 bases, with 21 bases between. Germline assignment: CDR1 LNHDA and CDR2 SQIVND (reference sequence). The CDR3 is 16 residues long. The CDR3 DNA sequence: TGTGCCAGTATTAGCGACGGAGGATGGGGGGATCAGCCCCAGCATTTT. This gives the protein CASISDGGWGDQPQHF.

This chain uses TRBV28 with TRBJ2-5, with D possibly being TRBD1 (6 bases). CDR1 is MDHEN, CDR2 SYDVKM, per germline. The CDR3 runs to 16 residues. V gave up 3 bases and J gave up 2 bases, with 16 bases separating them. In DNA, the CDR3 is TGTGCCAGCAGTTTTGCCCGGTCAGGGGCACAAGAGACCCAGTACTTC. Encoded protein: CASSFARSGAQETQYF. Full variable domain (outside the CDR3, taken from reference TRBV28 and TRBJ2-5): DVKVTQSSRYLVKRTGEKVFLECVQDMDHENMFWYRQDPGLGLRLIYFSYDVKMKEKGDIPEGYSVSREKKERFSLILESASTNQTSMYLCASSFARSGAQETQYFGPGTRLLVL.

The chain has TRBV10-2 and TRBJ1-5; 8 positions match TRBD1. V shed 5 bases and J 6 bases; nucleotides not matched to a gene: 3. From germline, CDR1 is WSHSY and CDR2 SAAADI. The CDR3 has 13 residues. The CDR3 protein is CASSRTGSQPQHF. The CDR3 region has the DNA TGCGCCAGCAGTCGGACAGGGAGTCAGCCCCAGCATTTT.

This rearrangement joins TRBV5-4 to TRBJ2-3; D unresolved. This CDR3 spans 12 amino acids. Germline CDR1 reads SGHNT; CDR2 reads YYREEE (reference sequence). Trimming pared 0 bases from V and 5 bases from J, leaving 4 bases between. CDR3 sequence: CASSLEVDTQYF. The DNA for the CDR3 is TGTGCCAGCAGCTTGGAGGTAGATACGCAGTATTTT.

V and J are TRBV18 and TRBJ1-4; 9 bases are shared with TRBD1. The CDR3 consists of 15 residues. CDR1 is KGHSH, CDR2 LQKENI, per germline. The V gene end was trimmed by 2 bases and the J gene end by 5 bases; junction bases not matched to a gene: 3. The CDR3 DNA reads as TGTGCCAGCTCACCAACCGGGACAGGGAATGAAAAACTGTTTTTT. Translation gives CASSPTGTGNEKLFF.

V and J are TRBV12-5 and TRBJ2-3; D is perhaps TRBD1 (6 bases). The CDR3 loop spans 16 amino acids. Looked up from germline, CDR1 is LGHNT and CDR2 is FRNRAP. V lost 7 bases to trimming and J lost 5 bases, with 22 bases between them. Written as DNA, the CDR3 is TGTGCTAGTGCTATATCCCGCCAGGGGATCGGAGATACGCAGTATTTT. Amino acid sequence: CASAISRQGIGDTQYF.

The sample holds one count of this clone. V is TRBV15 and J is TRBJ2-2; D gene unclear. Trimming pared 0 bases from V and 1 base from J, leaving 6 bases between. The CDR3 sequence is 15 residues long. From germline, CDR1 is LNHNV and CDR2 YYDKDF (reference sequence). The CDR3 loop is CATSRDYRNTGELFF. The DNA of the CDR3 is TGTGCCACCAGCAGAGATTACAGGAACACCGGGGAGCTGTTTTTT.

V gene TRBV7-9 combines with J gene TRBJ1-2; D is possibly TRBD1 (6 bases). The CDR3 sequence is 12 residues long. Germline lookup yields CDR1 SEHNR and CDR2 FQNEAQ (reference sequence). V gave up 4 bases and J gave up 8 bases, with 11 bases separating them. The CDR3 protein is CASSSGARGYTF. In DNA, the CDR3 is TGTGCCAGCAGCTCGGGGGCTCGGGGCTACACCTTC. The full variable domain, with the rest looked up from reference TRBV7-9 and TRBJ1-2, is DTGVSQNPRHKITKRGQNVTFRCDPISEHNRLYWYRQTLGQGPEFLTYFQNEAQLEKSRLLSDRFSAERPKGSFSTLEIQRTEQGDSAMYLCASSSGARGYTFGSGTRLTVV.

The genes are TRBV19 and TRBJ2-1; TRBD1 is a possible D gene (6 bases). Germline-derived CDR1 and CDR2 are LNHDA and SQIVND (reference sequence). The CDR3 has 14 amino acids. Trimming shortened V by 10 bases and J by 1 base, and 14 bases separated the two germline ends. The CDR3 spells CATRGTPSYNEQFF. Written as DNA, the CDR3 is TGTGCCACGAGGGGGACACCTTCCTACAATGAGCAGTTCTTC.

This chain joins TRBV29-1 and TRBJ2-1; no definite D call. V was pared by 5 bases and J by 7 bases, with 9 bases between. Germline V CDR1 and CDR2: SQVTM, ANQGSEA. The CDR3 is 11 residues long. CDR3 coding DNA: TGCAGCGTTTCCCCTAGGAATGAGCAGTTCTTC. Its translation is CSVSPRNEQFF.